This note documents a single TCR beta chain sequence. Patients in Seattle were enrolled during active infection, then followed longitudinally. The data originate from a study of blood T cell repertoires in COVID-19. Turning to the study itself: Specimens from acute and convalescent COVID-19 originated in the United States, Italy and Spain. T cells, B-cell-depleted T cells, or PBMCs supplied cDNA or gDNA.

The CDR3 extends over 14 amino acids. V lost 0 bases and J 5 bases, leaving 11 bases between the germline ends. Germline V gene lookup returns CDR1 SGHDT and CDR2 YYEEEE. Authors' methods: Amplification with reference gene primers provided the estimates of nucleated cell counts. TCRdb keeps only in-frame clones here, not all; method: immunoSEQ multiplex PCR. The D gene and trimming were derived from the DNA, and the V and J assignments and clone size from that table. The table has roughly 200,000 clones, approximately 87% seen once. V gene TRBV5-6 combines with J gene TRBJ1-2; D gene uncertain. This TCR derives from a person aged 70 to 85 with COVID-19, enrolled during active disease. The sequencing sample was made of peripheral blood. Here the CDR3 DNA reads TGTGCCAGCAGCTTGGAGGGAGCGGATTATGGCTACACCTTC. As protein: CASSLEGADYGYTF.